The 3 T cell receptor beta chains given below trace back to one sample, sequenced in a study of blood T cells in healthy people across ages. Combining a sample-barcoded 5' primer with a J-beta primer mix, a second PCR ran for about 6 to 11 cycles. Each CDR3 protein is one row after TCRdb ran MiXCR on the 5' RACE reads. The sample consists of some 1.4 million distinct CDR3 sequences, about 43% of them appearing once. What was sequenced was blood. All receptors come from a woman between 18 and 30 years old in good health.

This sequence joins TRBV6-1 and TRBJ1-2, with D possibly being TRBD1 (6 bases). The V end was cut by 10 bases, the J end by 5 bases, with 23 bases between. The germline gives CDR1 MNHNS, CDR2 SASEGT. The CDR3 has 15 residues. The CDR3 is CATRDQGKEWYGYTF. The CDR3 DNA sequence: TGTGCCACTCGGGACCAGGGGAAAGAATGGTATGGCTACACCTTC.

With respect to this clonotype: A much bigger clone sits one base away, suggesting this may be a read error. J is TRBJ2-1 and V is TRBV29-1; D may correspond to TRBD1 or TRBD2 (6 bases each). The tail of the sequence fits TRBJ2-7 better, so the J call may be wrong. The V gene's germline CDR1 is SQVTM and CDR2 ANQGSEA. The CDR3 is 15 residues long. The CDR3 is CSVDDGGWSYNEQYF. CDR3 sequence (DNA): TGCAGCGTTGATGACGGGGGCTGGTCCTACAATGAGCAGTACTTC.

The CDR3 sequence is CASSSSEIGQTQYF. Written as DNA, the CDR3 is TGTGCCAGCAGCTCTAGCGAGATAGGCCAGACCCAGTACTTC. The V and J genes are TRBV7-3 and TRBJ2-5, with a tentative D call TRBD2 (6 bases). Trimming shortened V by 4 bases and J by 6 bases, and 15 bases separated the two germline ends. Germline assignment: CDR1 SGHTA and CDR2 FQGTGA. The CDR3 extends over 14 amino acids. Filled out from reference TRBV7-3 and TRBJ2-5, the complete variable domain reads GAGVSQTPSNKVTEKGKYVELRCDPISGHTALYWYRQSLGQGPEFLIYFQGTGAADDSGLPNDRFFAVRPEGSVSTLKIQRTERGDSAVYLCASSSSEIGQTQYFGPGTRLLVL.